This passage covers 7 T cell receptor beta chains from one sample sequenced in a study of identical twins. TCRdb re-analysed the 5' RACE reads in MiXCR, keeping a single row per CDR3 protein. The table shows about 570,000 distinct CDR3 sequences, with 9.5% to 10% occurring only once. The sample also formed part of further work on yellow fever vaccine responses in identical twins.

Sequencing used PBMCs. These receptors all stem from a woman aged 18-29 years in good health.

The rearrangement joins TRBV7-2 to TRBJ2-5; D gene unclear. The CDR3 has 14 residues. In germline, CDR1 is SGHTA, CDR2 FQGNSA. The V end was cut by 3 bases, the J end by 5 bases, with 13 bases between. The CDR3 bases are TGTGCCAGCAGCTTCCTCCGGGCCGGGGAGACCCAGTACTTC. This translates into CASSFLRAGETQYF.

The V and J genes are TRBV6-2 or TRBV6-3 and TRBJ2-1; D unclear. The length of the CDR3 is 15 residues. Germline CDR1 is MNHEY and CDR2 is SVGEGT. Trimming left V 2 bases short and J 2 bases short, with 10 bases between. CDR3 loop: CASSYAQLAYNEQFF. CDR3 sequence (DNA): TGTGCCAGCAGTTACGCCCAATTAGCCTACAATGAGCAGTTCTTC.

The V and J genes are TRBV28 and TRBJ2-7, with 10 bases identical to TRBD1. V trimming: 2 bases; J trimming: 6 bases; junction bases outside the gene matches: 4. In germline, CDR1 is MDHEN, CDR2 SYDVKM. The CDR3 consists of 14 residues. The CDR3 here is CASSLRTGGSEQYF. CDR3 bases: TGTGCCAGCAGTTTACGGACAGGGGGGTCCGAGCAGTACTTC.

This clonotype was recorded many times. The chain employs TRBV12-3 or TRBV12-4 and TRBJ1-2; no definite D call. The CDR3 spans 16 residues. Trimming removed 5 bases at V and 0 bases at J, with 16 bases between. CDR3 sequence reads: CASSPPGLITNYGYTF. The CDR3 DNA is TGTGCCAGCAGTCCCCCCGGACTGATAACTAACTATGGCTACACCTTC.

This clonotype was seen ten or more times. V is TRBV12-3 or TRBV12-4 and J is TRBJ2-3, with 8 bases that match TRBD2. There are 15 residues in the CDR3. V was clipped by 4 bases and J by 4 bases; unmatched bases: 7. CDR3 in DNA: TGTGCCAGCAGTTCGCCCCCGGGAGGGGCAGATACGCAGTATTTT. Amino acids: CASSSPPGGADTQYF.

The chain recombines TRBV7-9 with TRBJ1-1; D not resolved. V dropped 5 bases and J dropped 0 bases, with 16 bases sitting between them. Per germline, CDR1 SEHNR and CDR2 FQNEAQ (reference sequence). The CDR3 contains 16 residues. The CDR3 region is CASSTLRIGMNTEAFF. The CDR3 nucleotides are TGTGCCAGCAGCACCCTTCGTATAGGGATGAACACTGAAGCTTTCTTT. Complete variable domain (other parts from reference TRBV7-9 and TRBJ1-1): DTGVSQNPRHKITKRGQNVTFRCDPISEHNRLYWYRQTLGQGPEFLTYFQNEAQLEKSRLLSDRFSAERPKGSFSTLEIQRTEQGDSAMYLCASSTLRIGMNTEAFFGQGTRLTVV.

The chain has TRBV25-1 and TRBJ1-1, with 11 bases that match TRBD1. The CDR3 length is 16 residues. Unmatched junction bases numbered 11, after V lost 4 bases and J lost 7 bases. Germline V gene sequence: CDR1 MGHDK, CDR2 SYGVNS. The CDR3 reads CASSGTLGQGAGEAFF. The CDR3 nucleotides read TGTGCCAGCAGTGGAACGTTAGGACAGGGGGCGGGTGAAGCTTTCTTT.